This T cell receptor (beta chain) was documented in a study of shared clonotypes between healthy human individuals. Healthy adults negative for HIV, lacking recent acute infections or vaccinations, served as donors. Generated by immunoSEQ multiplex PCR, the TCRdb table keeps only in-frame clones and is missing some. Of fewer than 650,000 clones listed, less than 80% are singletons. The sequenced sample consisted of PBMCs. The source of this sequence is a woman in her thirties or forties in good health. Some clones in this sample may be carry-over from other donors' samples.

CDR3 amino acids: CASSITVDGSGTQYF. The DNA for the CDR3 is TGTGCCAGCAGCATCACCGTGGACGGTTCGGGGACCCAGTACTTC. This chain joins TRBV28 and TRBJ2-5; D ambiguous. Trimming removed 6 bases at V and 7 bases at J, with 21 bases between. CDR1 and CDR2 from the germline V gene are MDHEN and SYDVKM. The CDR3 extends over 15 amino acids.